These 7 T cell receptor beta chains originate from one sample sequenced in a study of T cell responses to AZD1222 COVID-19 vaccine. TCRdb keeps only in-frame clones here, not all; method: immunoSEQ multiplex PCR. This repertoire shows 150,000 to 200,000 clones, around 90% found once; its top ten account for 1% to 1.4%. The source was peripheral blood, collected 28 days after the second AZD1222 dose. These TCRs come from an adult who received the AZD1222 COVID-19 vaccine.

The chain employs TRBV6-5 and TRBJ1-2, with D perhaps TRBD1 (6 bases). From germline, CDR1 is MNHEY and CDR2 SVGAGI. The ends were cut back, 10 bases at V and 4 bases at J, with 19 bases in the middle. This CDR3 contains 14 residues. The DNA for the CDR3 is TGTGCCACCCCTAAGGGGGAGTTCCGCTATGGCTACACCTTC. This codes for CATPKGEFRYGYTF.

V gene TRBV4-1 combines with J gene TRBJ1-3; possibly TRBD1 for D (5 bases). Germline lookup yields CDR1 MGHRA and CDR2 YSYEKL. CDR3 length equals 18 residues. V was cut by 3 bases and J by 1 base, with 19 bases left in between. In nucleotides, the CDR3 is TGCGCCAGCAGCCAGCCCGGTACCGTGGAGGGGTCTGGAAACACCATATATTTT. Translated: CASSQPGTVEGSGNTIYF.

The table lists this clone with a count of one. This chain joins TRBV4-2 and TRBJ1-2; 7 bases match TRBD1. The junction had 4 bases not matched to a gene; V was cut back by 3 bases and J by 6 bases. Germline V lookup: CDR1 LGHNA, CDR2 YNFKEQ. The CDR3 is made up of 13 amino acids. The CDR3 DNA reads TGTGCCAGCAGCCAGACAGGGACGAATGGCTACACCTTC. Protein: CASSQTGTNGYTF.

The chain joins TRBV7-6 to TRBJ1-3; TRBD1 agrees at 8 bases. CDR1 is SGHVS and CDR2 is FNYEAQ in the germline V gene. CDR3 length equals 15 residues. Unmatched junction bases numbered 7, after V lost 5 bases and J lost 4 bases. The CDR3 reads CASSRQGLVGNTIYF. Written as DNA, the CDR3 is TGTGCCAGCAGCAGACAGGGGTTGGTAGGAAACACCATATATTTT.

CDR3 bases: TGTGCCAGCAGCCAATATGAGACCCAGTACTTC. Translation: CASSQYETQYF. The chain couples TRBV14 to TRBJ2-5; D uncertain. Germline V gene sequence: CDR1 SGHDN, CDR2 FVKESK. Trimming pared 2 bases from V and 5 bases from J, leaving 3 bases between. The CDR3 runs to 11 residues.

V and J are TRBV10-1 and TRBJ2-2; D is ambiguous. The CDR3 runs 11 residues. Per the germline V gene, CDR1 is WNHNN and CDR2 is SYGVQD (reference sequence). Trimming left V 6 bases short and J 5 bases short, with 4 bases between. In DNA form, the CDR3 reads TGCGCCAGCAGCAAGACCGGGGAGCTGTTTTTT. This encodes CASSKTGELFF.

The chain is built from TRBV2 and TRBJ1-6, with D unresolved. Germline V gene sequence: CDR1 SNHLY, CDR2 FYNNEI. V shed 2 bases and J shed 7 bases, with 12 bases lying between them. CDR3 size: 15 residues. CDR3 coding DNA: TGTGCCAGCAGTGAACAGCTCCCACGGAATTCACCCCTCCACTTT. Protein product: CASSEQLPRNSPLHF.